The 15 T cell receptor beta chains given below trace back to one sample, sequenced in a study of shared clonotypes between healthy human individuals. TCRdb's table, derived via immunoSEQ multiplex PCR, lists solely in-frame clones and lacks some. The data hold 520,000 or so clones, with approximately 85% observed a single time. Specimen: PBMCs. These TCRs come from a woman in her thirties or forties in good health. Some clones in this sample may be carry-over from other donors' samples.

Comment on this clone: In the same sample, other DNA sequences code for this CDR3. The genes are TRBV9 and TRBJ2-1; 8 nucleotides line up with TRBD1. The germline V gene encodes CDR1 SGDLS and CDR2 YYNGEE. The CDR3 runs to 14 residues. V trimming: 0 bases; J trimming: 6 bases; junction bases outside the gene matches: 2. CDR3 coding DNA: TGTGCCAGCAGCGTAGCCGACAGGGGCAATGAGCAGTTCTTC. It is translated as CASSVADRGNEQFF.

The rearrangement joins TRBV15 to TRBJ2-7; perhaps TRBD2 as D (5 bases). V was pared by 0 bases and J by 5 bases, with 14 bases between. Germline CDR1 and CDR2: LNHNV and YYDKDF (reference sequence). The CDR3 extends over 15 amino acids. The CDR3 nucleotides are TGTGCCACCAGCAGAGATTGGGCAGGAGGCAACGAGCAGTACTTC. Its translation: CATSRDWAGGNEQYF. Full variable domain (missing parts from reference TRBV15 and TRBJ2-7): DAMVIQNPRYQVTQFGKPVTLSCSQTLNHNVMYWYQQKSSQAPKLLFHYYDKDFNNEADTPDNFQSRRPNTSFCFLDIRSPGLGDTAMYLCATSRDWAGGNEQYFGPGTRLTVT.

The genes are TRBV10-3 and TRBJ1-1; D gene uncertain. V was cut by 10 bases and J by 4 bases, with 28 bases left in between. The CDR3 consists of 17 residues. Germline loops: CDR1 ENHRY, CDR2 SYGVKD. The CDR3: CATTLRGRTEVTTEAFF. The DNA for the CDR3 is TGTGCCACCACCCTTCGAGGCAGGACCGAGGTAACCACTGAAGCTTTCTTT.

This clone was recorded once. This chain uses TRBV11-2 with TRBJ2-5; tentative D call: TRBD2 (5 bases). The CDR3 covers 16 residues. Germline CDR1 reads SGHAT; CDR2 reads FQNNGV. Between the trimmed V and J ends, which lost 2 bases and 5 bases, there was a span of 18 bases. The DNA of the CDR3 is TGTGCCAGCAGCTTATGTAGGGATGGAGGTAAGGAGACCCAGTACTTC. The encoded protein is CASSLCRDGGKETQYF.

This clone has ten or more counts. The chain joins TRBV28 to TRBJ1-1; D not resolved. Germline CDR1 reads MDHEN; CDR2 reads SYDVKM. Trimming removed 7 bases from V and 1 base from J, with 13 bases in between. This CDR3 has 14 amino acids. CDR3 sequence reads: CASKTPDRNTEAFF. The CDR3 region has the DNA TGTGCCAGCAAAACACCCGACCGGAACACTGAAGCTTTCTTT.

V gene TRBV29-1 combines with J gene TRBJ2-3; 9 nucleotides line up with TRBD2. The CDR3 runs 16 residues. Trimming cost V 3 bases and J 1 base; bases outside gene matches: 8. Germline V gives CDR1 SQVTM, CDR2 ANQGSEA. CDR3 nucleotide sequence: TGCAGCGTTGACGGGGGTAAGCGGGAGGGCACAGATACGCAGTATTTT. Protein sequence: CSVDGGKREGTDTQYF.

This clone showed up just a few times. The chain links TRBV21-1 to TRBJ2-3. TRBV21-1 is termed a pseudogene. The CDR3 has 15 amino acids. The CDR3 protein is CASIFCSSSTDTQYF. The CDR3 DNA reads TGTGCCAGCATCTTTTGCAGCTCTAGCACAGATACGCAGTATTTT.

The chain employs TRBV6-1 and TRBJ1-1; D remains unclear. Looked up from germline, CDR1 is MNHNS and CDR2 is SASEGT. This CDR3 has 15 amino acids. Trimming shortened V by 2 bases and J by 3 bases, and 13 bases separated the two germline ends. CDR3 bases: TGTGCCAGCAGTGAACGACTGCTTGCGGACACTGAAGCTTTCTTT. This sequence encodes CASSERLLADTEAFF.

This clone was seen a single time. The V gene is TRBV28, the J gene TRBJ1-1, with no clear D. CDR1 and CDR2 (germline): MDHEN, SYDVKM. Between the trimmed V and J ends, which lost 9 bases and 0 bases, there was a span of 8 bases. The CDR3 has 12 amino acids. The CDR3 region is CASTPLNTEAFF. Written as DNA, the CDR3 is TGTGCCAGTACCCCCCTGAACACTGAAGCTTTCTTT.

The V call is TRBV5-1, the J call TRBJ2-1; tentatively, D is TRBD2 (5 bases). V was clipped by 1 base and J by 7 bases, with 15 bases between them. From germline, CDR1 is SGHRS and CDR2 YFSETQ. The CDR3 covers 15 residues. The CDR3 DNA reads as TGCGCCAGCAGCTTGAGTGGCGTTCGGGGAAATGAGCAGTTCTTC. Amino acid sequence: CASSLSGVRGNEQFF.

The CDR3 bases are TGTGCCAGCTCACCATCAGGGGTAGACACTGAAGCTTTCTTT. Translating it yields CASSPSGVDTEAFF. The chain carries TRBV18 and TRBJ1-1; the D gene is possibly TRBD1 (6 bases). Trimming took 2 bases from V and 3 from J, leaving 10 bases between them. Looked up from germline, CDR1 is KGHSH and CDR2 is LQKENI. This CDR3 region has 14 residues.

The gene calls are TRBV18 and TRBJ2-7, with D possibly called TRBD1 or TRBD2 (5 bases each). The CDR3 sequence is 13 residues long. Per the germline V gene, CDR1 is KGHSH and CDR2 is LQKENI. The germline V and J ends were trimmed by 6 bases and 3 bases, with 12 bases remaining between them. The CDR3 bases are TGTGCCAGCTCCCGGGACCGGAACTACGAGCAGTACTTC. Amino acids: CASSRDRNYEQYF. The complete variable domain, with remaining parts taken from reference TRBV18 and TRBJ2-7, reads NAGVMQNPRHLVRRRGQEARLRCSPMKGHSHVYWYRQLPEEGLKFMVYLQKENIIDESGMPKERFSAEFPKEGPSILRIQQVVRGDSAAYFCASSRDRNYEQYFGPGTRLTVT.

This clone was detected ten times or more. The chain combines TRBV25-1 with TRBJ2-1; 9 bases fit TRBD2. The V segment lost 2 bases and the J segment 4 bases; nucleotides outside the gene matches: 3. This CDR3 has 15 residues. Germline values: CDR1 MGHDK, CDR2 SYGVNS. The CDR3 loop is CASSERSGRYNEQFF. DNA for the CDR3: TGTGCCAGCAGTGAACGAAGCGGGAGGTACAATGAGCAGTTCTTC.

The genes are TRBV5-1 and TRBJ1-2, with TRBD1 identical over 8 bases. V shed 1 base, J shed 8 bases, and the junction held 10 bases outside the gene matches. The CDR3 runs 15 residues. Looked up from germline, CDR1 is SGHRS and CDR2 is YFSETQ. Here the CDR3 DNA reads TGCGCCAGCAGCTTGTGGTCAGGGGGCAGTAGGGGCTACACCTTC. Protein product: CASSLWSGGSRGYTF.

This clone showed up just a few times. This chain connects TRBV4-2 to TRBJ2-2, with TRBD2 identical over 9 bases. V gave up 3 bases and J gave up 8 bases; unmatched junction bases: 10. Germline V CDR1 and CDR2: LGHNA, YNFKEQ. This CDR3 is 16 amino acids long. This CDR3 reads CASSHPEREDGGELFF. The CDR3 DNA follows: TGTGCCAGCAGCCACCCTGAGCGGGAGGATGGGGGGGAGCTGTTTTTT.